These T cell receptor beta chains were read from a single sample in a study of control samples from healthy donors and cancer patients. The protocol was immunoSEQ multiplex PCR, while the TCRdb copy is restricted to in-frame clones and leaves out a portion. The top ten clones hold around 10% of a sample with about 20,000 clones, 88% of them seen once. What was sequenced was PBMCs. The receptors originated from a woman in her sixties or seventies with head and neck cancer. Both conserved end residues are part of each CDR3. A D gene is named only where the DNA matches it firmly. For some rows the clone size is stated as once, few or many, or as a class when expanded; others skip it.

V gene	J gene	D gene	clone size	CDR3 protein	CDR3 DNA
TRBV6-6	TRBJ1-2	.	.	CASTPGTTVYGYTF	TGTGCCAGCACTCCCGGGACAACAGTCTATGGCTACACCTTC
TRBV3-1/TRBV3-2	TRBJ1-5	.	.	CASSQGEGNQPQHF	TGTGCCAGCAGCCAAGGGGAAGGTAATCAGCCCCAGCATTTT
TRBV6-2/TRBV6-3	TRBJ2-7	.	.	CASSIQRFSYEQYF	TGTGCCAGCAGTATACAACGTTTCTCCTACGAGCAGTACTTC
TRBV24-1	TRBJ2-5	TRBD2	once	CATSDQGTSGRGQETQYF	TGTGCCACCAGTGATCAAGGGACTAGCGGGAGAGGGCAAGAGACCCAGTACTTC
TRBV27	TRBJ1-6	.	once	CASSPGTYNSPLHF	TGTGCCAGCAGTCCCGGGACATATAATTCACCCCTCCACTTT
TRBV4-1	TRBJ1-1	.	.	CASSQVLLSVSGEEESF	TGCGCCAGCAGCCAAGTTCTACTGTCGGTGTCAGGGGAAGAGGAGAGTTTT
TRBV10-3	TRBJ1-2	.	.	CAISERGSTLGYGYTF	TGTGCCATCAGTGAGCGCGGCAGCACGCTCGGCTATGGCTACACCTTC
TRBV14	TRBJ1-1	TRBD1	once	CASRPFAGQGGTEAFF	TGTGCCAGCAGGCCTTTTGCGGGACAGGGGGGCACAGAAGCTTTCTTT
TRBV5-1	TRBJ1-2	.	.	CASSFSGAHNYGYTF	TGCGCCAGCAGCTTTAGTGGGGCTCACAACTATGGCTACACCTTC
TRBV5-1	TRBJ2-7	.	.	CASSLESGYEQYF	TGCGCCAGCAGCTTGGAATCAGGCTACGAGCAGTACTTC
TRBV7-3	TRBJ2-1	TRBD1	few	CASSSLVGQGQFF	TGTGCCAGCAGCTCATTAGTAGGACAGGGGCAGTTCTTC
TRBV6-9	TRBJ2-7	.	.	CASSYRDTDPSTYEQYF	TGTGCCAGCAGTTACCGGGACACCGATCCGTCAACCTACGAGCAGTACTTC